This TCR beta chain is from a study of T cell responses to AZD1222 COVID-19 vaccine (dated by TCRdb to about 2021). About the full investigation: TCR sequencing covered roughly 230 trial participants: 207 given two doses of AZD1222 and 26 given two doses of MenACWY control vaccine. Trial participants were enrolled by age into 18-55, 56-69 and 70-plus year subgroups, with 148, 28 and 57 TCR-sequenced participants respectively. Overall results and qualifications from the work: Because no samples from the day 14 peak response were available, repertoires could be characterized only after the peak T cell response. Nearly half of unique spike-specific TCRs reportedly recognized epitopes outside regions mutated in the B.1.351 and B.1.1.7 variants. In the small 56-69-year group, the increase in depth fell short of significance, most likely because of low power. Participants were mostly white British, with more females than males. The authors suggested clonal diversity may have been underestimated. Conclusions about previously exposed vaccinees are limited, since just a handful of AZD1222 recipients were seropositive for SARS-CoV-2 at baseline. The vaccine-associated CD4 TCRs covered the entire spike protein, and the dominant responses fell in regions 160-218 and 743-854. After two AZD1222 doses, both the breadth and the depth of spike-specific TCRs were significantly higher than at day 0 and than in MenACWY recipients.

The cysteine opens and the phenylalanine closes a CDR3 of 16 amino acids. Left in the record is the CDR3 DNA by itself, 48 bases read in frame from the first base. For this chain, trimming is 5 bases at the V end and 0 bases at the J end, and the number of junction bases without a gene match is 7. The germline V gene (reference sequence) gives CDR1 as LNHDA and CDR2 as SQIVND. This specimen's time point label, interpreted: about 28 days (+/-7) after the second vaccine dose. Interpreted using the paper, the treatment or condition label stands for: meningococcal conjugate vaccine given as trial control. The vaccinee samples were drawn from two UK trials, COV001 and COV002, one of which was a single-blind randomized controlled phase 2/3 trial testing AZD1222 (ChAdOx1 nCoV-19) in healthy adults. Trial participant PBMC samples were collected at day 0 and day 28 after the second dose for TCRbeta chain sequencing.

The CDR3 regions of human TCRbeta chains were analyzed by immunosequencing. The paper's data handling went like this. TCRs in the repertoires were matched against a reference library of SARS-CoV-2-specific TCRs that had been generated with the MIRA antigen-specificity platform. Breadth was defined as the fraction of unique TCRs that were SARS-CoV-2-associated, and depth was defined as the fraction of total T cells that were SARS-CoV-2-associated. Using the MIRA data, each spike-specific TCR was mapped to the spike region that the TCR reacts to and placed in a CD4 or CD8 class. Log10-transformed breadth and depth values were compared by one-way ANOVA with Sidak's multiple comparisons tests. Imported from immuneACCESS, the table was reduced by TCRdb to in-frame sequences with V and J called. These copies leave out some clones; in studies compared against another copy, an unresolved V gene accounts for under half, and the cause of the remainder is not known. Clone size and the V and J calls come from that table; the DNA yielded D and trimming. Across this sample there are some 140,000 clones, with approximately 85% seen only once. Together, the top ten hold about 7.9% of the sample.

A remark on this clone: No antigen is known for it. No much larger clonotype is one base removed from it; base qualities were not supplied.

Sequencing used peripheral blood, obtained 28 days after the second dose of the MenACWY control vaccine. This TCR came from an adult who received the MenACWY meningococcal vaccine as a control. The chain employs TRBV19 and TRBJ2-1; 7 middle bases align to TRBD2. The CDR3 protein sequence reads: CASSDFGGSSYNEQFF. The nucleotide sequence is given as TGTGCCAGTAGTGATTTCGGCGGGAGCTCCTACAATGAGCAGTTCTTC.